The clone carrying this T cell receptor beta chain appeared a single time. V dropped 5 bases and J dropped 2; count of bases not matched to a gene: 7. Looked up from germline, CDR1 is LNHDA and CDR2 is SQIVND (reference sequence). This CDR3 region has 15 residues. This sample was included in a study of blood T cell repertoires in COVID-19. The overall study: Acute and convalescent COVID-19 samples came from the United States, Italy and Spain. T cells, B-cell-depleted T cells, or PBMCs provided the cDNA or gDNA that served as material.

Sequencing was performed with immunoSEQ multiplex PCR; in TCRdb, only in-frame clones are kept and a portion is missing. This table holds some 200,000 clones, approximately 84% found once. The sequenced material came from peripheral blood. The chain employs TRBV19 and TRBJ2-7; the match to TRBD1 covers 9 bases. The clonotype originates from a man aged 45-65 years who had recovered from COVID-19. CDR3 bases: TGTGCCAGTAGTGAAACCCGGGACAGGGCCTACGAGCAGTACTTC. Protein sequence: CASSETRDRAYEQYF.